The sequence of this T cell receptor beta chain was determined in a study of blood T cell repertoires in COVID-19. About the research overall: Both acute and convalescent COVID-19 samples were obtained from the United States, Italy and Spain. Sample material is recorded as cDNA or gDNA derived from T cells, B-cell-depleted T cells, or PBMCs.

Original processing notes: Reference gene primer amplification in the assay estimated nucleated cell counts. Generated by immunoSEQ multiplex PCR, the TCRdb table keeps only in-frame clones and is missing some. V, J and clone size were drawn from that table, and D and trimming were deduced from the DNA. The sample lists 100,000 or so clones; approximately 90% were seen once. There are 14 residues in the CDR3. In germline, CDR1 is SGHAT, CDR2 FQNNGV. Trimming removed 5 bases at V and 4 bases at J, with 14 bases between. This clonotype was obtained from a man aged 60 to 75 with acute or convalescent COVID-19. The rearrangement links TRBV11-2 to TRBJ1-1; D is possibly TRBD1 (6 bases). Input material: peripheral blood. The CDR3 sequence: CASSLRLQGTEAFF. The CDR3 bases are TGTGCCAGCAGCCTCCGATTACAGGGCACTGAAGCTTTCTTT.